This T cell receptor (beta chain) was found in a study of shared clonotypes between healthy human individuals. The V and J ends lost 1 base and 3 bases, in that order; junction bases with no gene match: 5. This CDR3 contains 18 residues. From germline, CDR1 is SGHNT and CDR2 YENEEA. Sequencing was performed with immunoSEQ multiplex PCR; in TCRdb, only in-frame clones are kept and a portion is missing. The sample has millions of clones, roughly 94% seen once. The material sequenced was naive CD4+ T cells sorted from blood. The subset was: CD45RA+ positively selected. This clonotype was sampled from a man younger than 35 in good health. V and J are TRBV11-3 and TRBJ2-5; 16 bases line up with TRBD2. This CDR3 is CASSLGTGTSGGEETQYF. CDR3 nucleotide sequence: TGTGCCAGCAGCTTAGGCACCGGGACTAGCGGGGGGGAAGAGACCCAGTACTTC.